The rows below give T cell receptor beta chains drawn from one sample of a study of cytomegalovirus exposure and HLA in healthy donors. Only in-frame clones appear in the TCRdb table, and some are missing; sequencing was by immunoSEQ multiplex PCR. The data contain more than 150,000 clones, 80% of them singletons. Sequencing was performed on PBMCs. These receptors were collected from a boy under 18 in good health and CMV-seronegative. The CDR3 runs from the conserved cysteine through the conserved F or W. Fields, in order: CDR3 length, J gene, V gene, clone size, CDR3 protein. Clone size, where shown, is once, few, many, or a class for clones that have expanded.

14 TRBJ1-2 TRBV7-8 . CASSLEGSSYGYTF
16 TRBJ2-3 TRBV7-9 . CASSLAGALGTDTQYF
17 TRBJ2-7 TRBV5-8 . CASSLFISNLDSYEQYF
17 TRBJ2-1 TRBV4-1 . CASSQGPRDRGYNEQFF
16 TRBJ1-1 TRBV27 once CASSLEARSRGTEAFF
15 TRBJ1-2 TRBV5-1 . CASSLESVRVDGYTF
16 TRBJ2-1 TRBV18 . CASSPRQGAVTNEQFF
13 TRBJ1-1 TRBV30 once CAWIRQSNTEAFF
15 TRBJ1-2 TRBV5-4 . CASSSYRGWNYGYTF
14 TRBJ1-1 TRBV7-3 . CASSPRGGNTEAFF
13 TRBJ2-5 TRBV9 . CASSGTGQETQYF
13 TRBJ1-1 TRBV29-1 . CSVELRLNTEAFF
14 TRBJ1-3 TRBV14 . CASSPRQFGNTIYF
17 TRBJ2-7 TRBV9 few CASSVGPSGDFNYEQYF
13 TRBJ1-1 TRBV10-1 . CASSAQVNTEAFF
15 TRBJ1-5 TRBV11-2 . CASSLQGYSNQPQHF
12 TRBJ1-5 TRBV7-9 . CSSSLGQAPQHF
16 TRBJ1-2 TRBV30 few CAWRSGDLRVNYGYTF
13 TRBJ2-5 TRBV9 . CASSVAGEETQYF
14 TRBJ2-1 TRBV19 . CASSNHGQRGEQFF
12 TRBJ1-2 TRBV29-1 . CSVVGQGKGYTF
15 TRBJ1-2 TRBV5-4 few CASSLRRQGSGGYTF